This T cell receptor beta chain was recorded in a study of blood T cell repertoires in COVID-19 (TCRdb year 2020). The study in broad terms: Samples from collaborators originated in the United States, Italy and Spain and spanned both the acute and convalescent phases of COVID-19. The material from the prospective study consisted of cDNA or gDNA derived from T cells, B-cell-depleted T cells, or PBMCs. Deeply sampled blood TCRbeta repertoires from subjects exposed to, actively infected with, or recovered from COVID-19 were included in the dataset. The repertoires were released in a freely available public database meant as a resource for research on the immune response to SARS-CoV-2. Samples came from the ongoing ImmuneRACE study (first 160 participants) plus 1,254 subjects from 6 global collaborators. Nearly every sample came with metadata listing a de-identified subject ID, COVID-19 status, age in years and sex. Where HLA class I and class II types were available, the types were taken from metadata supplied by the sample provider, not from assay-based typing.

TCRbeta CDR3 regions were amplified from genomic DNA by means of the immunoSEQ Assay, a bias-controlled multiplex PCR. Per the original workflow: The number of nucleated cells in each sample was estimated from the amplification of reference gene primers within the assay. To quantify the absolute abundance of each unique TCRbeta CDR3 rearrangement, sequence reads were collapsed and filtered. For each sample, productive Simpson clonality was calculated by taking the square root of Simpson's diversity index across productive rearrangements. TCRdb re-hosts the immuneACCESS table, in-frame sequences only. Its copies lack some clones; in the studies checked, an unresolved V gene accounts for under half of them, and the cause for the rest is not known. V and J calls and clone size follow that table, whereas D and trimming were derived from the DNA. In this sample the table shows 120,000 or so clones, around nine tenths of which occur a single time. Clones ranked in the top ten supply 7.5% to 8% of the sample.

As encoded in the germline V gene, CDR1 is SQVTM while CDR2 is ANQGSEA. Deletion took 4 bases off V and 5 bases off J, with a span of 8 bases between the germline ends. The CDR3 sequence holds 12 residues, the cysteine and phenylalanine included. Only CDR3 DNA is held: 36 bases, read in frame from base 1. Study-wide findings and limitations: Clinical and demographic metadata were provided uncurated, with the amount varying by source and participant.

Each collaborating institution followed its own protocols to collect whole blood in K2EDTA tubes. For TCRbeta analysis, collaborators shipped samples in one of three forms: frozen whole blood, isolated PBMCs, or DNA extracted from either of those sample types. With regard to this clone: There is no known antigen for this receptor. No quality values exist for individual bases; no much larger clone is one base distant.

Rearrangement joined TRBV29-1 to TRBJ1-4, with the D gene uncertain. This clonotype was sampled from a man between 50 and 59 years old with acute or convalescent COVID-19. The specimen sequenced was peripheral blood. CDR3 protein: CSVVYKNEKLFF. The sequenced DNA is TGCAGCGTTGTCTATAAGAATGAAAAACTGTTTTTT.